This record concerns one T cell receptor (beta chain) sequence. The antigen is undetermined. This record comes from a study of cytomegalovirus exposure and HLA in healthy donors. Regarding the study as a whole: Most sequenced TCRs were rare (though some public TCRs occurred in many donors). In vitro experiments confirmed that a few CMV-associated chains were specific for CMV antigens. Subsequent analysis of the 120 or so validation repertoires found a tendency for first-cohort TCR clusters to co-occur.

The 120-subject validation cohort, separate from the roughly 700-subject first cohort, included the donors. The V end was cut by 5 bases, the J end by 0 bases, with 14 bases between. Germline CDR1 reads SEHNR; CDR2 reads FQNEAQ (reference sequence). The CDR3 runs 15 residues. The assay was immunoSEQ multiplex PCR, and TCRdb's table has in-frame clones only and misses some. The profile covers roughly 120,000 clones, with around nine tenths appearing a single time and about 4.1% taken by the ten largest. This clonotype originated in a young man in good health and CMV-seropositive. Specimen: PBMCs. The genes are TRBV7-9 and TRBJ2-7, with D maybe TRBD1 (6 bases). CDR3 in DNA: TGTGCCAGCAGCCTGACAGGCCCTCTCTCCTACGAGCAGTACTTC. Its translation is CASSLTGPLSYEQYF.